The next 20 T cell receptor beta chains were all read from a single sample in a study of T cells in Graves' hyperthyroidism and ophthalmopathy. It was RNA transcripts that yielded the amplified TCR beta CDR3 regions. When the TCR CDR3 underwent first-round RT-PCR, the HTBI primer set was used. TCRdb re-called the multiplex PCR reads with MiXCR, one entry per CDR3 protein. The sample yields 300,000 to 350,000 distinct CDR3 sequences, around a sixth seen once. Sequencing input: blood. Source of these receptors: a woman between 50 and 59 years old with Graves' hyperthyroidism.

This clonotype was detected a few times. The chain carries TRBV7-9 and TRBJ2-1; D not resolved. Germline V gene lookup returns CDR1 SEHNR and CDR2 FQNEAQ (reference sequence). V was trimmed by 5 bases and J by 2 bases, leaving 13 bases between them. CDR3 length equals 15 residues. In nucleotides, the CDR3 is TGTGCCAGCAGCGGTGGAGCTCCGGCCTACAATGAGCAGTTCTTC. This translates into CASSGGAPAYNEQFF.

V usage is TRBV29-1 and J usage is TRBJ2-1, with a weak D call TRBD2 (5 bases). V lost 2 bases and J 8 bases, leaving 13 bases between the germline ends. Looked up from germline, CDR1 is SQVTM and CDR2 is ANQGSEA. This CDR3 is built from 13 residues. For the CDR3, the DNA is TGCAGCGTTGAAATGGGTTCGGGGTATGAGCAGTTCTTC. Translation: CSVEMGSGYEQFF.

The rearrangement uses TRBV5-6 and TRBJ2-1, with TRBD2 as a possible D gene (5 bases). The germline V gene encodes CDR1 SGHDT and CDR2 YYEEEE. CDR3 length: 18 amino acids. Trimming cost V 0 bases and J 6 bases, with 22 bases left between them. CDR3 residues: CASSLAGLAGPPFNEQFF. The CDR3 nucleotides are TGTGCCAGCAGCTTGGCCGGCTTGGCGGGTCCCCCTTTCAATGAGCAGTTCTTC.

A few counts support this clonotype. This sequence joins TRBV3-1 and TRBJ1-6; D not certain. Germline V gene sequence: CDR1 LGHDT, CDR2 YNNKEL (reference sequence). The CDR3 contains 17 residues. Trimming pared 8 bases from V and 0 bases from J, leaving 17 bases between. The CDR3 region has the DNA TGTGCCAGCGGACTGACGGCGCAGAGCTCCTATAATTCACCCCTCCACTTT. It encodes CASGLTAQSSYNSPLHF.

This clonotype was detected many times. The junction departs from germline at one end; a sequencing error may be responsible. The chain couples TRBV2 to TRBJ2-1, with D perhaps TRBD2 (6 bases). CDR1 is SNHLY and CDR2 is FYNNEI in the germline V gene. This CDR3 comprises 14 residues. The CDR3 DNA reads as TGTGCCAGCAGACCCGGGACGGGGGAAAATGGGCAGTTCTTC. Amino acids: CASRPGTGENGQFF.

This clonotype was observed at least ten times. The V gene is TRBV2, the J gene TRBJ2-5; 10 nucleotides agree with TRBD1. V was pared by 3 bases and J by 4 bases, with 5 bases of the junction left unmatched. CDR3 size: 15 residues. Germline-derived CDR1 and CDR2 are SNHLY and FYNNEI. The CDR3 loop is CASSEWDRGVETQYF. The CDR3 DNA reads TGTGCCAGCAGTGAGTGGGACAGGGGCGTAGAGACCCAGTACTTC.

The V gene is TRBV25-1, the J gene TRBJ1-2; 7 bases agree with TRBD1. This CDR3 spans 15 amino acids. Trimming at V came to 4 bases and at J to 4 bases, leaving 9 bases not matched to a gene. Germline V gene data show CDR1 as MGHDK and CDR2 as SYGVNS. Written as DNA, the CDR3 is TGTGCCAGCAGTGGCTTGGGGACAGACTTCTATGGCTACACCTTC. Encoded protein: CASSGLGTDFYGYTF.

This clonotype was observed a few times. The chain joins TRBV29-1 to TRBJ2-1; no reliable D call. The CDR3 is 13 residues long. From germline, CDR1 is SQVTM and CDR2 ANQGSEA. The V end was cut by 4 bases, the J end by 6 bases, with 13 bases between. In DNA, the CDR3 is TGCAGCGTTGCGCTCTCTTGGGGCAATGAGCAGTTCTTC. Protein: CSVALSWGNEQFF.

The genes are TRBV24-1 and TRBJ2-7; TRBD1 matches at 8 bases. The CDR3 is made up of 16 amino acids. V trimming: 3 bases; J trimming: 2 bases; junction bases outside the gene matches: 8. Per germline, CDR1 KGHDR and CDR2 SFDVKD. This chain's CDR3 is CATSDPGTGDPYEQYF. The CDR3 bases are TGTGCCACCAGTGATCCTGGGACAGGCGATCCCTACGAGCAGTACTTC.

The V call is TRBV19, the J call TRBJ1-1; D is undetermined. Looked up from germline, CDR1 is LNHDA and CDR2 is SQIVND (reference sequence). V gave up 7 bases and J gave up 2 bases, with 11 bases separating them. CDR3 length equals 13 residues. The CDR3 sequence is CASTTSDNTEAFF. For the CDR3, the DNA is TGTGCCAGTACCACTTCGGACAACACTGAAGCTTTCTTT.

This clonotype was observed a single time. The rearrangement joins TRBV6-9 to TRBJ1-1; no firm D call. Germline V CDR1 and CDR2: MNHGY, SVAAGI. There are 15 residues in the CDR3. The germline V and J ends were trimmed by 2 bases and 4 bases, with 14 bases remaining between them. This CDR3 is CASSYKSYSATEAFF. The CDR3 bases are TGTGCCAGCAGTTATAAAAGCTATTCAGCCACTGAAGCTTTCTTT.

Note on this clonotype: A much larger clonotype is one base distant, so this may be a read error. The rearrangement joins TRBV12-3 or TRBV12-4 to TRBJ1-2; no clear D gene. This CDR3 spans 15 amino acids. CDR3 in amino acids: CTSSKDNFREDGYTF. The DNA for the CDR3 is TGTACCAGCAGTAAAGACAATTTCCGCGAGGATGGCTACACCTTC.

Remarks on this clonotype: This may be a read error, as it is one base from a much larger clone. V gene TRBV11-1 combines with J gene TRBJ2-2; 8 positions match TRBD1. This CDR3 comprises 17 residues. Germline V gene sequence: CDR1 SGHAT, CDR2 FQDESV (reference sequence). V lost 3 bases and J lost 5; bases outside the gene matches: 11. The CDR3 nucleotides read TGTGCCAGCAGCTTCGGGACTTTGGACAGGGTAACCGGGGAGCTGTTTTTT. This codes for CASSFGTLDRVTGELFF.

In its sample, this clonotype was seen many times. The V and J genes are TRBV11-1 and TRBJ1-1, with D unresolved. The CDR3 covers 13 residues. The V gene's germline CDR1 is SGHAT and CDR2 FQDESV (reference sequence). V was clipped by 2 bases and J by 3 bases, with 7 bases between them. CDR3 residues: CASSLSEDTEAFF. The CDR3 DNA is TGTGCCAGCAGCTTATCTGAAGACACTGAAGCTTTCTTT.

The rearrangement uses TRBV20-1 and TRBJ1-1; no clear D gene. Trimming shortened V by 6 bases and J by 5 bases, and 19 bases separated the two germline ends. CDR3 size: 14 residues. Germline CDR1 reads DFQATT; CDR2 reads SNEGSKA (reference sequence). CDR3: CSAKEGAERTEAFF. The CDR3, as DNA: TGCAGTGCCAAAGAGGGCGCGGAAAGGACTGAAGCTTTCTTT.

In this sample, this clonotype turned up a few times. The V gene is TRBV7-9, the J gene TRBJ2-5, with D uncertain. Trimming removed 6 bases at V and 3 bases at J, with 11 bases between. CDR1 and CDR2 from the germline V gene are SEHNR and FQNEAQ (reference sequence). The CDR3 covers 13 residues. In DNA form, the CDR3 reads TGTGCCAGCAGTTTCTGGGGTAAAGAGACCCAGTACTTC. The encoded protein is CASSFWGKETQYF.

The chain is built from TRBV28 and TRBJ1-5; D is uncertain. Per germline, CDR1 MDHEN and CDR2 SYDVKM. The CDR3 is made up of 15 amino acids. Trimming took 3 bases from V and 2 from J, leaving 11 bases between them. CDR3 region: CASSFRVNGNQPQHF. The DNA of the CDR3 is TGTGCCAGCAGTTTCCGGGTAAACGGCAATCAGCCCCAGCATTTT.

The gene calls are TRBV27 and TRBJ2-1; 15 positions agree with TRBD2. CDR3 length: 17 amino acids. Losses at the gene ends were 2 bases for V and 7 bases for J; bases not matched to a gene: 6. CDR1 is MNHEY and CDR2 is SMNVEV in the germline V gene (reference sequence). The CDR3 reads CASSLIGTSGRSNEQFF. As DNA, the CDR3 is TGTGCCAGCAGTTTAATCGGGACTAGCGGGAGGAGTAATGAGCAGTTCTTC.

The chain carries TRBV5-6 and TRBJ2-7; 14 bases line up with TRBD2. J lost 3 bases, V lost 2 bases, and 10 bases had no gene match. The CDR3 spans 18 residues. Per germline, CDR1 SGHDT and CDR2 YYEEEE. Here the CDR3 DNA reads TGTGCCAGCAGCTTTGGACTAGCGGGAGGTGGGTCGGACTACGAGCAGTACTTC. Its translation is CASSFGLAGGGSDYEQYF.

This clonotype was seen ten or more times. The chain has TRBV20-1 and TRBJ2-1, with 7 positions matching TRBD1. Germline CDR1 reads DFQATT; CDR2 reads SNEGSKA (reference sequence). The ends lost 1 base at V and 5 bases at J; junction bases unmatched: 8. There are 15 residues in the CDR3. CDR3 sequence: CSARAGRGIDNEQFF. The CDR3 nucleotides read TGCAGTGCTAGAGCTGGCAGGGGGATCGACAATGAGCAGTTCTTC.